The 20 T cell receptor beta chains below were found in one sample sequenced in a study of cytomegalovirus exposure and HLA in healthy donors. Data came from immunoSEQ multiplex PCR; TCRdb stores just in-frame clones and leaves some out. The table has about 140,000 clones, 84% seen once; the top ten hold 1.4%. Sequencing was done on a sample of PBMCs. These receptors were obtained from a woman in her 30s in good health and CMV-seronegative.

CDR3 sequence reads: CASSSTFYRGEETQYF. CDR3 sequence (DNA): TGCGCCAGCAGCTCCACCTTCTACAGGGGTGAAGAGACCCAGTACTTC. The chain joins TRBV5-1 to TRBJ2-5, with 7 bases fitting TRBD1. J was trimmed by 3 bases and V by 3 bases; bases with no gene match: 11. The CDR3 length is 16 residues. Germline loops: CDR1 SGHRS, CDR2 YFSETQ.

The J gene is TRBJ2-5, the V gene TRBV6-5, with TRBD2 as a possible D gene (5 bases). Germline values: CDR1 MNHEY, CDR2 SVGAGI. CDR3 length equals 15 residues. Trimming took 5 bases from V and 2 from J, leaving 15 bases between them. CDR3 sequence: CASSPGVFPQETQYF. The CDR3 DNA is TGTGCCAGCAGTCCCGGGGTCTTCCCACAAGAGACCCAGTACTTC.

The chain has TRBV9 and TRBJ1-1, with D possibly TRBD1 on 6 matching bases. The CDR3 consists of 14 residues. V lost 5 bases, J lost 2 bases, and 13 bases lay in between. CDR1 and CDR2 (germline): SGDLS, YYNGEE. The CDR3 sequence is CASSRTGSNTEAFF. The CDR3 region has the DNA TGTGCCAGCAGTCGAACAGGGTCAAACACTGAAGCTTTCTTT.

The J gene is TRBJ1-5, the V gene TRBV6-5; D gene ambiguous. V was trimmed by 0 bases and J by 5 bases, leaving 8 bases between them. The CDR3 runs to 14 residues. Germline CDR1 reads MNHEY; CDR2 reads SVGAGI. The CDR3: CASSYSYSDQPQHF. The CDR3 DNA reads as TGTGCCAGCAGTTACTCATACAGTGATCAGCCCCAGCATTTT.

The J gene is TRBJ1-5, the V gene TRBV18; D is possibly TRBD1 (5 bases). V lost 2 bases to trimming and J lost 7 bases, with 15 bases between them. CDR3 length equals 15 residues. Germline assignment: CDR1 KGHSH and CDR2 LQKENI. CDR3: CASSPDSGTSQPQHF. As DNA, the CDR3 is TGTGCCAGCTCACCAGATTCCGGGACTTCCCAGCCCCAGCATTTT.

The rearrangement links TRBV29-1 to TRBJ1-1; D remains unclear. The CDR3 contains 13 residues. V was cut by 7 bases and J by 9 bases, with 21 bases left in between. Germline V gene sequence: CDR1 SQVTM, CDR2 ANQGSEA. CDR3 residues: CSAFISTDFKAFF. In DNA, the CDR3 is TGCAGCGCTTTTATTTCGACCGACTTTAAAGCTTTCTTT. The entire variable domain, with the rest obtained from reference TRBV29-1 and TRBJ1-1, is as follows: SAVISQKPSRDICQRGTSLTIQCQVDSQVTMMFWYRQQPGQSLTLIATANQGSEATYESGFVIDKFPISRPNLTFSTLTVSNMSPEDSSIYLCSAFISTDFKAFFGQGTRLTVV.

The genes are TRBV10-1 and TRBJ1-2, with no clear D. From germline, CDR1 is WNHNN and CDR2 SYGVQD (reference sequence). The CDR3 loop spans 13 amino acids. Trimming took off 3 bases at V and 2 bases at J, with 7 bases between the two ends. CDR3 nucleotides: TGCGCCAGCAGTGAACAGACAAACTATGGCTACACCTTC. Residues: CASSEQTNYGYTF.

The chain uses TRBV29-1 and TRBJ2-2, with 7 nucleotides matching TRBD2. Germline loops: CDR1 SQVTM, CDR2 ANQGSEA. The junction had 7 bases not matched to a gene; V was cut back by 0 bases and J by 0 bases. There are 17 residues in the CDR3. The CDR3 DNA is TGCAGCGTTGAAGATCTAGGGAGGGGTTCGAACACCGGGGAGCTGTTTTTT. It is translated as CSVEDLGRGSNTGELFF.

V usage is TRBV7-9 and J usage is TRBJ1-1; D unresolved. V was cut by 2 bases and J by 4 bases, with 11 bases left in between. This CDR3 spans 14 amino acids. Germline lookup yields CDR1 SEHNR and CDR2 FQNEAQ (reference sequence). As DNA, the CDR3 is TGTGCCAGCAGCTTATCCCAGGAGGCCACTGAAGCTTTCTTT. Its protein is CASSLSQEATEAFF.

This clone was found a few times. The genes are TRBV6-6 and TRBJ2-1, with a weak D call TRBD2 (5 bases). This CDR3 region has 13 residues. CDR1 and CDR2 from the germline V gene are MNHNY and SVGAGI (reference sequence). The ends were cut back, 4 bases at V and 9 bases at J, with 13 bases in the middle. The CDR3 is CASSSIQAGEQFF. CDR3 in DNA: TGTGCCAGCAGTTCCATCCAGGCGGGTGAGCAGTTCTTC.

The chain employs TRBV7-2 and TRBJ1-5; 7 bases are a match to TRBD1. The germline CDR1 and CDR2 sequences are SGHTA and FQGNSA. The CDR3 length is 15 residues. V lost 1 base to trimming and J lost 3 bases; unmatched junction nucleotides: 3. The CDR3 reads CASSLVQGVNQPQHF. The CDR3 coding sequence is TGTGCCAGCAGCTTAGTTCAGGGGGTCAATCAGCCCCAGCATTTT.

A few counts support this clone. This chain uses TRBV7-8 with TRBJ2-5, with 10 bases identical to TRBD2. The CDR3 runs to 13 residues. Germline lookup yields CDR1 SGHVS and CDR2 FQNEAQ. V gave up 7 bases and J gave up 5 bases; unmatched junction bases: 4. The CDR3 region is CASKSGGVETQYF. The CDR3 DNA is TGTGCCAGCAAAAGCGGGGGGGTGGAGACCCAGTACTTC.

The rearrangement joins TRBV7-6 to TRBJ2-7; 8 nucleotides line up with TRBD1. Trimming removed 2 bases from V and 3 bases from J; junction bases left unmatched: 3. From germline, CDR1 is SGHVS and CDR2 FNYEAQ. CDR3 size: 14 residues. CDR3 bases: TGTGCCAGCAGCTTAACAGGGGGAAACTACGAGCAGTACTTC. Amino acid sequence: CASSLTGGNYEQYF.

J is TRBJ2-1 and V is TRBV29-1, with 10 bases aligning to TRBD2. The CDR3 consists of 16 residues. V lost 8 bases and J lost 9; bases outside the gene matches: 19. CDR1 is SQVTM and CDR2 is ANQGSEA in the germline V gene. The CDR3 DNA sequence: TGCAGCACCGTTCCACTAACTAGCGGGGAAGGAAGTGAGCAGTTCTTC. Its protein product is CSTVPLTSGEGSEQFF.

CDR3 sequence (DNA): TGCAGCGTGAGGAGGGACAGGGAAGAGTACTTC. Its translation is CSVRRDREEYF. V gene TRBV29-1 combines with J gene TRBJ2-7; 9 bases match TRBD1. Losses at the gene ends were 6 bases for V and 11 bases for J; bases not matched to a gene: 8. The CDR3 extends over 11 amino acids. The V gene's germline CDR1 is SQVTM and CDR2 ANQGSEA.

The gene calls are TRBV18 and TRBJ1-1; TRBD1 matches 9 bases. In germline, CDR1 is KGHSH, CDR2 LQKENI. This CDR3 comprises 16 residues. The J segment lost 4 bases and the V segment lost 3 bases, leaving 9 bases of the junction unmatched. The chain's CDR3 is CASSPNLDRGITEAFF. For the CDR3, the DNA is TGTGCCAGCTCACCTAATTTGGACAGGGGAATCACTGAAGCTTTCTTT.

The sample holds one count of this clone. This CDR3 is also generated by other DNA sequences in the sample. The chain is built from TRBV5-1 and TRBJ2-3; the D gene is possibly TRBD2 (5 bases). CDR3 size: 14 residues. Germline lookup yields CDR1 SGHRS and CDR2 YFSETQ. V lost 2 bases, J lost 0 bases, and 7 bases lay in between. DNA of the CDR3: TGCGCCAGCAGCTTAACGGGAAGCACAGATACGCAGTATTTT. Translated, it gives CASSLTGSTDTQYF.

The chain is built from TRBV15 and TRBJ1-2; no reliable D call. V lost 1 base and J lost 4, with 10 bases in between. The CDR3 contains 14 residues. Germline V CDR1 and CDR2: LNHNV, YYDKDF (reference sequence). The DNA of the CDR3 is TGTGCCACCAGCAGAGGAGGGAGGAGCTATGGCTACACCTTC. Its translation is CATSRGGRSYGYTF.

The chain couples TRBV6-1 to TRBJ1-4; tentative D call: TRBD1 (5 bases). Germline V gives CDR1 MNHNS, CDR2 SASEGT. This CDR3 has 14 amino acids. Trimming stripped 6 bases from V and 6 bases from J, with 14 bases between. CDR3 sequence (DNA): TGTGCCAGCAGCGAGGAGGGGTGGTATGAAAAACTGTTTTTT. It codes for CASSEEGWYEKLFF.

The chain employs TRBV27 and TRBJ2-7, with 8 bases matching TRBD1. Unmatched junction bases numbered 10, after V lost 5 bases and J lost 4 bases. CDR1 and CDR2 (germline): MNHEY, SMNVEV (reference sequence). The CDR3 sequence is 15 residues long. This chain's CDR3 is CASSRLGQGMYEQYF. The CDR3 coding sequence is TGTGCCAGCAGTCGCCTAGGACAGGGTATGTACGAGCAGTACTTC.